This is a list of T cell receptor beta chains from one sample in a study of T-cell memory formation after mild COVID-19. Each CDR3 protein gets one entry after TCRdb re-called the 5' RACE reads with MiXCR. Counted here are some 320,000 distinct CDR3 sequences, approximately 15% occurring once; the ten biggest clones make up 20% to 25%. What was sequenced was PBMCs or a T cell subset sorted from them (not recorded which). Every receptor here comes from a man aged 18 to 29 who had mild COVID-19 (a few samples of this study predate the infection). Cell type and time point are not known. Both conserved end residues are part of each CDR3. The D gene is left open where the match is weak. Clone sizes are given selectively: once, few, many, or a class where the clone is expanded.

>few|TRBJ2-7|16|TRBV7-8|NA
CASSLGLGGELGEQYF
TGTGCCAGCAGCTTAGGATTAGGAGGGGAACTCGGCGAGCAGTACTTC
>NA|TRBJ1-1|14|TRBV6-5|NA
CASSYAGENTEAFF
TGTGCCAGCAGTTACGCAGGGGAGAACACTGAAGCTTTCTTT
>many|TRBJ2-1|16|TRBV5-4|TRBD2
CASSTPTSGEDNEQFF
TGTGCCAGCAGCACCCCGACTAGCGGGGAAGACAATGAGCAGTTCTTC
>few|TRBJ1-1|16|TRBV11-3|NA
CASGHSGLWSSTEAFF
TGTGCCAGCGGTCATAGCGGCCTCTGGAGTTCGACTGAAGCTTTCTTT
>NA|TRBJ2-7|14|TRBV6-2/TRBV6-3|TRBD2
CASRRLAGNYEQYF
TGTGCCAGCAGGCGCCTAGCGGGGAACTACGAGCAGTACTTC
>NA|TRBJ2-1|15|TRBV12-3/TRBV12-4|TRBD2
CASTLAGGQWNEQFF
TGTGCCAGTACCTTAGCGGGGGGGCAGTGGAATGAGCAGTTCTTC
>few|TRBJ2-4|12|TRBV3-1|NA
CASSRQQNIQYF
TGTGCCAGCAGCCGACAGCAAAACATTCAGTACTTC
>NA|TRBJ1-5|14|TRBV27|NA
CASSWGGANQPQHF
TGTGCCAGCAGTTGGGGAGGTGCGAATCAGCCCCAGCATTTT
>many|TRBJ2-3|15|TRBV10-3|NA
CATQLWGGETDTQYF
TGTGCCACCCAATTATGGGGCGGGGAGACAGATACGCAGTATTTT
>NA|TRBJ2-6|16|TRBV5-1|NA
CASSLVPSSGANVLTF
TGCGCCAGCAGCTTGGTTCCGTCCTCTGGGGCCAACGTCCTGACTTTC
>few|TRBJ2-2|12|TRBV10-2|NA
CASSGIPGELFF
TGCGCCAGCAGTGGCATCCCCGGGGAGCTGTTTTTT
>NA|TRBJ2-5|15|TRBV20-1|TRBD2
CSAPGLAGAGETQYF
TGCAGTGCGCCGGGACTAGCGGGGGCAGGGGAGACCCAGTACTTC
>few|TRBJ2-7|15|TRBV20-1|NA
CSARGSTANPYEQYF
TGCAGTGCTAGAGGGTCGACCGCTAACCCCTACGAGCAGTACTTC
>few|TRBJ1-1|14|TRBV7-8|NA
CASSLGGLYTEAFF
TGTGCCAGCAGCTTAGGGGGTCTTTACACTGAAGCTTTCTTT
>few|TRBJ1-1|18|TRBV4-1|NA
CASRDSPQGALPITEAFF
TGCGCCAGCAGAGACTCGCCCCAAGGGGCCCTCCCCATCACTGAAGCTTTCTTT
>NA|TRBJ2-3|12|TRBV20-1|NA
CSATQGTDTQYF
TGCAGTGCAACACAGGGTACAGATACGCAGTATTTT
>NA|TRBJ2-5|14|TRBV27|NA
CASSLSYRRETQYF
TGTGCCAGCAGTTTAAGCTACCGCAGAGAGACCCAGTACTTC
>many|TRBJ2-1|15|TRBV20-1|NA
CSARDGRGPYNEQFF
TGCAGTGCTAGAGATGGACGGGGACCCTACAATGAGCAGTTCTTC
>once|TRBJ2-1|14|TRBV4-2|TRBD2
CASSKGGGLNEQFF
TGTGCCAGCAGCAAAGGCGGGGGGCTGAATGAGCAGTTCTTC
>NA|TRBJ2-1|12|TRBV10-3|NA
CAISEPPAEQFF
TGTGCCATCAGTGAGCCGCCGGCTGAGCAGTTCTTC
>many|TRBJ2-1|15|TRBV3-1|TRBD1
CASSHGTGPYNEQFF
TGTGCCAGCAGCCACGGGACAGGTCCATACAATGAGCAGTTCTTC
>few|TRBJ1-5|13|TRBV6-5|NA
CASSYSTTQPQHF
TGTGCCAGCAGTTACTCGACTACGCAGCCCCAGCATTTT
>many|TRBJ2-1|15|TRBV5-1|NA
CASSLTGDPNNEQFF
TGCGCCAGCAGCTTGACAGGCGACCCTAACAATGAGCAGTTCTTC
>NA|TRBJ1-1|15|TRBV5-1|TRBD1
CASSPMGQGNTEAFF
TGCGCCAGCAGCCCTATGGGACAGGGAAACACTGAAGCTTTCTTT
>few|TRBJ2-1|15|TRBV5-1|NA
CASSPDRLGYNEQFF
TGCGCCAGCAGCCCAGACAGGTTGGGGTACAATGAGCAGTTCTTC
>many|TRBJ2-7|14|TRBV20-1|NA
CSARSQRSSYEQYF
TGCAGTGCTAGGAGTCAGAGGAGCTCCTACGAGCAGTACTTC
>many|TRBJ2-5|16|TRBV7-9|NA
CASSLGVGGGEETQYF
TGTGCCAGCAGCTTAGGAGTTGGGGGTGGTGAAGAGACCCAGTACTTC
>few|TRBJ2-7|14|TRBV4-1|NA
CASSQGPRNYEQYF
TGCGCCAGCAGCCAAGGTCCTAGAAACTACGAGCAGTACTTC
>NA|TRBJ1-5|14|TRBV7-2|NA
CASSLVAYVQPQHF
TGTGCCAGCAGCTTAGTCGCATATGTCCAGCCCCAGCATTTT
>many|TRBJ2-1|13|TRBV9|NA
CASSVGGDPEQFF
TGTGCCAGCAGCGTAGGAGGGGATCCTGAGCAGTTCTTC
>many|TRBJ2-1|16|TRBV5-5|TRBD1
CASSNTGTGSYNEQFF
TGTGCCAGCAGCAACACCGGGACAGGGTCCTACAATGAGCAGTTCTTC
>few|TRBJ2-3|14|TRBV2|TRBD1
CASLSGQATDTQYF
TGTGCCAGCCTTTCGGGACAGGCTACAGATACGCAGTATTTT
>few|TRBJ2-6|16|TRBV11-2|NA
CASRSIQGSGANVLTF
TGTGCCAGCAGATCCATCCAGGGATCTGGGGCCAACGTCCTGACTTTC
>few|TRBJ1-2|15|TRBV4-3|NA
CASSQAVGIGVGYTF
TGCGCCAGCAGCCAAGCGGTTGGAATCGGAGTTGGCTACACCTTC
>many|TRBJ2-3|13|TRBV12-3/TRBV12-4|TRBD2
CASRLAGKDTQYF
TGTGCCAGCAGACTAGCGGGGAAAGATACGCAGTATTTT
>NA|TRBJ2-1|13|TRBV10-3|NA
CAIGGQANNEQFF
TGTGCCATCGGCGGACAAGCCAATAATGAGCAGTTCTTC
>once|TRBJ2-3|16|TRBV6-2/TRBV6-3|TRBD2
CASSWVAGAVSDTQYF
TGTGCCAGCAGCTGGGTAGCGGGGGCAGTATCAGATACGCAGTATTTT
>NA|TRBJ2-3|18|TRBV7-2|NA
CASSPGYGGAGGTDTQYF
TGTGCCAGCAGCCCAGGCTATGGGGGGGCGGGGGGCACAGATACGCAGTATTTT
>NA|TRBJ2-5|18|TRBV9|NA
CASSVGVTSRSFQETQYF
TGTGCCAGCAGCGTTGGGGTTACTAGCCGCTCCTTCCAAGAGACCCAGTACTTC
>many|TRBJ2-1|15|TRBV5-1|TRBD2
CASSARTSGVNEQFF
TGCGCCAGCAGCGCTCGGACTAGCGGGGTAAATGAGCAGTTCTTC
>NA|TRBJ1-4|14|TRBV18|TRBD1
CASSRTGVNEKLFF
TGTGCCAGCTCACGGACAGGAGTTAATGAAAAACTGTTTTTT
>few|TRBJ2-5|14|TRBV11-1|NA
CASSQGGGAETQYF
TGTGCCAGCAGCCAAGGTGGGGGGGCAGAGACCCAGTACTTC
>NA|TRBJ2-7|13|TRBV7-2|TRBD2
CASSRRLAGEQYF
TGTGCCAGCAGCCGTAGACTAGCGGGTGAGCAGTACTTC
>NA|TRBJ2-3|15|TRBV6-2/TRBV6-3|NA
CASSYSWGNTDTQYF
TGTGCCAGCAGTTACTCGTGGGGGAACACAGATACGCAGTATTTT
>few|TRBJ1-1|14|TRBV5-1|NA
CASSLDGHDGEAFF
TGCGCCAGCAGCTTGGACGGACACGACGGTGAAGCTTTCTTT
>few|TRBJ1-2|15|TRBV7-3|TRBD1
CASSLNGAGGSVYTF
TGTGCCAGCAGCTTAAATGGGGCAGGGGGTTCCGTCTACACCTTC
>NA|TRBJ1-5|14|TRBV10-3|NA
CAISEGLSNQPQHF
TGTGCCATCAGTGAAGGCCTTAGCAATCAGCCCCAGCATTTT
>NA|TRBJ1-5|15|TRBV7-2|NA
CASSPRGRSNQPQHF
TGTGCCAGCAGCCCCCGGGGGCGCAGCAATCAGCCCCAGCATTTT
>NA|TRBJ1-1|16|TRBV19|TRBD1
CASSLWTGDMNTEAFF
TGTGCCAGTAGTCTCTGGACAGGGGATATGAACACTGAAGCTTTCTTT
>once|TRBJ2-3|16|TRBV7-3|TRBD1
CASSLRDRGSTDTQYF
TGTGCCAGCAGCCTCCGGGACAGGGGGTCCACAGATACGCAGTATTTT
>few|TRBJ2-3|14|TRBV29-1|TRBD1
CSASQGVATDTQYF
TGCAGCGCCAGCCAGGGGGTAGCCACAGATACGCAGTATTTT
>NA|TRBJ2-7|13|TRBV9|NA
CASSSRPPYEQYF
TGTGCCAGCAGCTCCCGTCCTCCCTACGAGCAGTACTTC
>NA|TRBJ2-5|13|TRBV20-1|TRBD2
CSAQWGGEETQYF
TGCAGTGCCCAATGGGGGGGAGAAGAGACCCAGTACTTC
>few|TRBJ2-5|13|TRBV29-1|TRBD2
CSVGAGGPETQYF
TGCAGCGTGGGAGCGGGGGGGCCCGAGACCCAGTACTTC